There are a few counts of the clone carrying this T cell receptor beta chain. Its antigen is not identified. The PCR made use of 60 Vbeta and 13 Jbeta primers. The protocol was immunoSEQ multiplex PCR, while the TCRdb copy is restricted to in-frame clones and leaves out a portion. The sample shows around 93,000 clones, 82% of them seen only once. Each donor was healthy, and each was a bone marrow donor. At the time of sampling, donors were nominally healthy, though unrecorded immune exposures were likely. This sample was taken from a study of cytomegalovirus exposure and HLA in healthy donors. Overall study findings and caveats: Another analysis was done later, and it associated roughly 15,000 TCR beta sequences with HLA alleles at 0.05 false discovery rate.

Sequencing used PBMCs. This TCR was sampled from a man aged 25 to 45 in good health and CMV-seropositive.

The CDR3 DNA reads TGTGCCAGCAGCCCGACAGGGAGCTATGGCTACACCTTC. Its protein product is CASSPTGSYGYTF. The chain couples TRBV7-9 to TRBJ1-2, with 7 positions matching TRBD1. The CDR3 sequence is 13 residues long. Germline-derived CDR1 and CDR2 are SEHNR and FQNEAQ (reference sequence). J was trimmed by 4 bases and V by 5 bases; bases with no gene match: 4.